One and the same sample provided the 16 T cell receptor beta chains below, sequenced in a study of shared clonotypes between healthy human individuals. Profiling relied on immunoSEQ multiplex PCR, and the TCRdb table lists in-frame clones only, not all of them. The sample consists of roughly 2.6 million clones, approximately 94% of them appearing once. Material for sequencing was naive CD4+ T cells sorted from blood. Subset meaning: CD45RA+ positively selected. The receptor source for this set is a man between 18 and 29 years old in good health.

CDR3 in DNA: TGTGCCAGTAGTATTCGCGGCGGGAGCCACTACGAGCAGTACTTC. It yields the protein CASSIRGGSHYEQYF. This chain joins TRBV19 and TRBJ2-7; 7 positions match TRBD2. The V and J ends lost 3 bases and 3 bases, in that order; junction bases with no gene match: 8. CDR1 and CDR2 (germline): LNHDA, SQIVND (reference sequence). This CDR3 comprises 15 residues.

About this clone itself: The same CDR3 arises from other DNA sequences in this sample as well. The genes are TRBV9 and TRBJ2-1; perhaps TRBD2 as D (6 bases). This CDR3 region has 13 residues. CDR1 and CDR2 from the germline V gene are SGDLS and YYNGEE. Trimming left V 0 bases short and J 6 bases short, with 7 bases between. In DNA form, the CDR3 reads TGTGCCAGCAGCGTAGGGGGAGGCAATGAGCAGTTCTTC. Translation: CASSVGGGNEQFF.

The rearrangement links TRBV19 to TRBJ2-3, with a tentative D call TRBD2 (5 bases). The CDR3 covers 14 residues. The germline V gene has CDR1 LNHDA and CDR2 SQIVND (reference sequence). V was clipped by 3 bases and J by 2 bases, with 9 bases between them. The CDR3 coding sequence is TGTGCCAGTAGTATCCGGGGTTACACAGATACGCAGTATTTT. Protein sequence: CASSIRGYTDTQYF.

In the case of this clone: Other nucleotide sequences from this sample produce the same CDR3. This rearrangement joins TRBV2 to TRBJ2-3; TRBD2 agrees at 7 bases. Germline CDR1 SNHLY, CDR2 FYNNEI. V lost 6 bases, J lost 0 bases, and 3 bases stayed unmatched. The CDR3 is 14 residues long. The CDR3 region has the DNA TGTGCCAGCAGAGCTAGCGGTAGCACAGATACGCAGTATTTT. It codes for CASRASGSTDTQYF.

The chain has TRBV5-6 and TRBJ2-5, with D perhaps matching TRBD1 (6 bases). Trimming cost V 6 bases and J 5 bases, with 20 bases left between them. The CDR3 covers 15 residues. Germline assignment: CDR1 SGHDT and CDR2 YYEEEE. CDR3 residues: CASTSSPAGAETQYF. CDR3 in DNA: TGTGCCAGCACCTCCTCCCCGGCAGGGGCGGAGACCCAGTACTTC.

The rearrangement joins TRBV4-2 to TRBJ2-5, with TRBD2 matching 15 bases. The germline CDR1 and CDR2 sequences are LGHNA and YNFKEQ. The CDR3 has 16 residues. The V gene end was trimmed by 4 bases and the J gene end by 4 bases; junction bases not matched to a gene: 4. CDR3 coding DNA: TGTGCCAGCAGCCCGGGACTAGCGGGAGGTCCAGAGACCCAGTACTTC. This translates into CASSPGLAGGPETQYF.

V gene TRBV10-1 combines with J gene TRBJ2-1; 9 bases fit TRBD2. With V trimmed by 3 bases and J by 6 bases, 6 bases remained unmatched. The CDR3 has 15 residues. Germline V lookup: CDR1 WNHNN, CDR2 SYGVQD (reference sequence). The CDR3 region is CASSEGGRALNEQFF. The CDR3 coding sequence is TGCGCCAGCAGTGAAGGCGGGAGGGCCCTCAATGAGCAGTTCTTC.

The genes are TRBV18 and TRBJ2-1; 8 bases match TRBD2. Germline loops: CDR1 KGHSH, CDR2 LQKENI. The CDR3 consists of 16 residues. V dropped 1 base and J dropped 4; count of bases not matched to a gene: 6. The DNA of the CDR3 is TGTGCCAGCTCACCACGCCTACTAGCGGATTACAATGAGCAGTTCTTC. Encoded protein: CASSPRLLADYNEQFF.

The chain combines TRBV5-4 with TRBJ1-2; D gene unclear. V was cut by 4 bases and J by 8 bases, with 18 bases left in between. CDR1 is SGHNT and CDR2 is YYREEE in the germline V gene (reference sequence). The CDR3 spans 14 residues. The CDR3 protein is CASSRTHKNSGYTF. CDR3 nucleotides: TGTGCCAGCAGCCGGACCCACAAGAATTCCGGCTACACCTTC.

The chain is built from TRBV30 and TRBJ2-1; 7 bases fit TRBD2. CDR3 length equals 13 residues. Per germline, CDR1 GTSNPN and CDR2 SVGIG (reference sequence). V was pared by 2 bases and J by 5 bases, with 3 bases of the junction left unmatched. The CDR3 spells CAWSKGTNNEQFF. The CDR3 nucleotides read TGTGCCTGGAGTAAAGGGACTAACAATGAGCAGTTCTTC.

A note on this clone: Other DNA sequences from this sample encode an identical CDR3 as well. V is TRBV18 and J is TRBJ2-7, with D tentatively TRBD2 (5 bases). With 3 bases removed from V and 1 base from J, the gap between germline ends came to 7 bases. Germline loops: CDR1 KGHSH, CDR2 LQKENI. This CDR3 spans 13 amino acids. This chain's CDR3 is CASSPAGSYEQYF. Here the CDR3 DNA reads TGTGCCAGCTCACCTGCGGGTTCCTACGAGCAGTACTTC.

This clone was counted between two and nine times. Other DNA sequences in the sample encode the same CDR3. The chain joins TRBV7-3 to TRBJ1-1, with D possibly TRBD1 on 5 matching bases. Germline V gene data show CDR1 as SGHTA and CDR2 as FQGTGA. The CDR3 spans 13 residues. Trimming pared 0 bases from V and 4 bases from J, leaving 6 bases between. The CDR3 loop is CASSLTQGTEAFF. The CDR3 DNA follows: TGTGCCAGCAGCTTAACGCAGGGCACTGAAGCTTTCTTT.

The sample holds a few counts of this clone. A read error may be the cause here, since a much bigger clone is one base away. At the DNA level, this CDR3 is encoded by other sequences in the same sample as well. This sequence joins TRBV11-2 and TRBJ1-1, with unresolved D. V lost 0 bases and J 0 bases, leaving 2 bases between the germline ends. Germline CDR1 is SGHAT and CDR2 is FQNNGV. This CDR3 region has 13 residues. CDR3 in DNA: TGTGCCAGCAGCTTAGACATGAACACTGAAGCTTTCTTT. It is translated as CASSLDMNTEAFF.

The chain uses TRBV6-4 and TRBJ2-1; D remains unclear. The V gene lost 0 bases and the J gene lost 0 bases, with 6 bases spanning the gap. The V gene's germline CDR1 is MRHNA and CDR2 SNTAGT. The CDR3 extends over 15 amino acids. The CDR3 nucleotides read TGTGCCAGCAGTGACTCGGGTTCCTCCTACAATGAGCAGTTCTTC. Protein sequence: CASSDSGSSYNEQFF.

The gene calls are TRBV9 and TRBJ2-3, with D unclear. Germline assignment: CDR1 SGDLS and CDR2 YYNGEE. This CDR3 has 14 residues. Trimming pared 0 bases from V and 4 bases from J, leaving 9 bases between. CDR3 bases: TGTGCCAGCAGCGTAGCGTCAGTCCCAGATACGCAGTATTTT. This gives the protein CASSVASVPDTQYF.

This chain uses TRBV7-2 with TRBJ2-3; D is unclear. The CDR3 covers 16 residues. Germline CDR1 is SGHTA and CDR2 is FQGNSA. V was cut by 3 bases and J by 0 bases, with 13 bases left in between. CDR3 region: CASSLSPLPSTDTQYF. In nucleotides, the CDR3 is TGTGCCAGCAGCTTGTCCCCGCTCCCCAGCACAGATACGCAGTATTTT.